These 8 T cell receptor beta chains came from one sample sequenced in a study of blood T cells in healthy people across ages. Sample-barcoded 5' priming and a J-beta primer mix drove a second PCR of about 7 to 12 cycles. TCRdb re-called the 5' RACE reads with MiXCR, one entry per CDR3 protein. The profile covers over 1,300,000 distinct CDR3 sequences, with roughly 59% appearing a single time and 5% to 7% taken by the ten largest. The specimen was blood. The receptors were gathered from a man in his late teens or twenties in good health.

Concerning this clonotype: Sequence at one end of the junction differs from germline and may be a read error. The chain uses TRBV27 and TRBJ1-6, with D possibly TRBD1 on 5 matching bases. Germline V gene sequence: CDR1 MNHEY, CDR2 SMNVEV (reference sequence). The CDR3 length is 15 residues. CDR3 in amino acids: CASSLDSPYNSPLHF. CDR3 sequence (DNA): TGCGCCAGCAGTCTAGACAGTCCCTATAATTCACCCCTCCACTTT.

The chain uses TRBV20-1 and TRBJ2-1; TRBD2 matches at 7 bases. Looked up from germline, CDR1 is DFQATT and CDR2 is SNEGSKA (reference sequence). V was pared by 0 bases and J by 10 bases, with 9 bases of the junction left unmatched. This CDR3 has 14 amino acids. The CDR3 DNA sequence: TGCAGTGCTAGAGAACCCACTACTAGCGCCGAGCAGTTCTTC. This encodes CSAREPTTSAEQFF.

This chain joins TRBV3-1 and TRBJ2-3; D unclear. V was shortened by 1 base and J by 0 bases, with 20 bases between the two germline ends. The CDR3 runs to 19 residues. CDR1 is LGHDT and CDR2 is YNNKEL in the germline V gene (reference sequence). The CDR3 region is CASSQGSRLAALSTDTQYF. CDR3 in DNA: TGTGCCAGCAGCCAAGGAAGTCGTCTGGCCGCCCTGAGCACAGATACGCAGTATTTT.

The chain uses TRBV27 and TRBJ2-1; TRBD2 agrees at 8 bases. CDR1 and CDR2 from the germline V gene are MNHEY and SMNVEV (reference sequence). The CDR3 loop spans 14 amino acids. J gave up 7 bases and V 3 bases, and 5 bases lay outside the gene matches. CDR3 DNA: TGTGCCAGCAGTTTGCGGGGGGCGCGGAATGAGCAGTTCTTC. Translation: CASSLRGARNEQFF.

V gene TRBV5-1 combines with J gene TRBJ1-2, with a tentative D call TRBD1 (5 bases). CDR1 is SGHRS, CDR2 YFSETQ, per germline. CDR3 length: 13 amino acids. Trimming took off 4 bases at V and 8 bases at J, with 15 bases between the two ends. The CDR3 coding sequence is TGCGCCAGCAGCCCATGGGGCGTCGACGGCTACACCTTC. Translating it yields CASSPWGVDGYTF.

This clonotype was observed many times. J is TRBJ2-5 and V is TRBV6-5; no clear D. Trimming left V 5 bases short and J 1 base short, with 11 bases between. The germline V gene has CDR1 MNHEY and CDR2 SVGAGI. The CDR3 spans 14 residues. CDR3 sequence reads: CASSPTEIQETQYF. CDR3 coding DNA: TGTGCCAGCAGTCCCACAGAGATCCAAGAGACCCAGTACTTC.

In its sample, this clonotype was seen a few times. The chain recombines TRBV6-1 with TRBJ2-1, with 7 bases fitting TRBD1. Looked up from germline, CDR1 is MNHNS and CDR2 is SASEGT. The CDR3 loop spans 13 amino acids. V was clipped by 10 bases and J by 3 bases; unmatched bases: 6. The CDR3 DNA follows: TGTGCCATAACCGCAGGGGGCTACAATGAGCAGTTCTTC. As protein: CAITAGGYNEQFF.

This clonotype has a handful of counts. The chain combines TRBV15 with TRBJ2-5; D call uncertain. The CDR3 extends over 15 amino acids. Germline V gene lookup returns CDR1 LNHNV and CDR2 YYDKDF (reference sequence). The ends were cut back, 0 bases at V and 1 base at J, with 9 bases in the middle. CDR3 loop: CATSRDEGTQETQYF. The DNA for the CDR3 is TGTGCCACCAGCAGAGATGAAGGTACCCAAGAGACCCAGTACTTC.